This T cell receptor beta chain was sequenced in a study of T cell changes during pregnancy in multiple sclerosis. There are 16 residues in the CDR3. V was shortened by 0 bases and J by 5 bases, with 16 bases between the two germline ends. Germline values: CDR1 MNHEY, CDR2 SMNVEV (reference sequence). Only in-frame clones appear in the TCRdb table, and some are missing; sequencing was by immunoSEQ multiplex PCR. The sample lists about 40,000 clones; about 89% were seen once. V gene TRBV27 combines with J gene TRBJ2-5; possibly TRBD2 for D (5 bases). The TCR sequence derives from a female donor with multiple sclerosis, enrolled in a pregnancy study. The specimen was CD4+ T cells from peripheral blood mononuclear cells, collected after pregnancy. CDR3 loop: CASSLSPSIPRETQYF. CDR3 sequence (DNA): TGTGCCAGCAGTTTATCACCTAGCATCCCCCGGGAGACCCAGTACTTC.